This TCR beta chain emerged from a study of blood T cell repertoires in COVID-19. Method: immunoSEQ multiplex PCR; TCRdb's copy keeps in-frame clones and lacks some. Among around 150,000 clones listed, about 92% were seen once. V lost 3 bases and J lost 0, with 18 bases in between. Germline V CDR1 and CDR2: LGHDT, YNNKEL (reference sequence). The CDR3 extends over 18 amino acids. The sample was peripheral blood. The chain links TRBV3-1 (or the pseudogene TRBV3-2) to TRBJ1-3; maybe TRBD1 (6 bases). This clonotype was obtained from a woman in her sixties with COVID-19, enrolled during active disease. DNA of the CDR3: TGTGCCAGCAGCCATATCAGGGGCACCCAAGGCTCTGGAAACACCATATATTTT. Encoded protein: CASSHIRGTQGSGNTIYF.